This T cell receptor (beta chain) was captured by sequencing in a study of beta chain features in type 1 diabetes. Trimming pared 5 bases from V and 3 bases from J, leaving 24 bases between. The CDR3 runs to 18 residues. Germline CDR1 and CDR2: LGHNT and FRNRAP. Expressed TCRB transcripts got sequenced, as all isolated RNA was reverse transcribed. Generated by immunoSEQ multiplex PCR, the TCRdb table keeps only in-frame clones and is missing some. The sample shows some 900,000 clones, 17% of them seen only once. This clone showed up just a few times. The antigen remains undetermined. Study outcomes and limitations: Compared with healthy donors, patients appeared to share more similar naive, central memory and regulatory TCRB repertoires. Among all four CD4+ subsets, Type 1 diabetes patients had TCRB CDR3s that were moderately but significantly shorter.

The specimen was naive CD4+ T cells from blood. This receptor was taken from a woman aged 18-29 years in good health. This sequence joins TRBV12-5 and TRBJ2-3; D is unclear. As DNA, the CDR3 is TGTGCTAGTGGTATATCCAGGCAGCCCGAGCTCTGGACAGATACGCAGTATTTT. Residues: CASGISRQPELWTDTQYF.